The 18 T cell receptor beta chains below all came from one sample that was sequenced in a study of blood T cell repertoires in COVID-19. Profiled with immunoSEQ multiplex PCR; TCRdb holds only in-frame clones, not every one. The sample consists of 150,000 or so clones, roughly 80% of them appearing once. The sample taken for sequencing was peripheral blood. These receptor sequences come from a man aged 80 or over with acute or convalescent COVID-19.

V usage is TRBV18 and J usage is TRBJ1-4; a weak D match, TRBD1 (5 bases). The V gene's germline CDR1 is KGHSH and CDR2 LQKENI. Trimming cost V 3 bases and J 4 bases, with 15 bases left between them. CDR3 size: 16 residues. The CDR3, as DNA: TGTGCCAGCTCACCCTCTAAAGACAGTCTTAATGAAAAACTGTTTTTT. Its translation: CASSPSKDSLNEKLFF.

This clone showed up many times. This chain uses TRBV15 with TRBJ1-2, with no clear D. The V gene lost 0 bases and the J gene lost 4 bases, with 9 bases spanning the gap. The CDR3 length is 14 residues. Germline-derived CDR1 and CDR2 are LNHNV and YYDKDF (reference sequence). This CDR3 is CATSRERSIYGYTF. The CDR3 DNA reads as TGTGCCACCAGCAGAGAAAGGAGCATCTATGGCTACACCTTC.

The J gene is TRBJ1-2, the V gene TRBV11-2; TRBD1 aligns across 9 bases. There are 17 residues in the CDR3. CDR1 and CDR2 (germline): SGHAT, FQNNGV. V lost 1 base, J lost 8 bases, and 14 bases stayed unmatched. CDR3 coding DNA: TGTGCCAGCAGCTTAGGCCGGGGACAGGGCGTCCGGTGGGGCTACACCTTC. Amino acid sequence: CASSLGRGQGVRWGYTF.

V and J are TRBV24-1 and TRBJ2-1; TRBD1 agrees at 8 bases. The CDR3 is 14 amino acids. The trim removed 5 bases at V and 5 bases at J, leaving 4 bases unmatched. From germline, CDR1 is KGHDR and CDR2 SFDVKD. The chain's CDR3 is CATSALTGDNEQFF. The CDR3 nucleotides read TGTGCCACCAGTGCCCTGACAGGGGACAATGAGCAGTTCTTC.

The J gene is TRBJ1-2, the V gene TRBV30; a possible D gene is TRBD1 (5 bases). The CDR3 is 14 amino acids. Germline CDR1 reads GTSNPN; CDR2 reads SVGIG (reference sequence). Trimming cost V 0 bases and J 4 bases, with 12 bases left between them. This chain's CDR3 is CAWSVKGPGYGYTF. CDR3 DNA: TGTGCCTGGAGTGTTAAGGGGCCGGGCTATGGCTACACCTTC. The full variable domain, with the rest looked up from reference TRBV30 and TRBJ1-2, is SQTIHQWPATLVQPVGSPLSLECTVEGTSNPNLYWYRQAAGRGLQLLFYSVGIGQISSEVPQNLSASRPQDRQFILSSKKLLLSDSGFYLCAWSVKGPGYGYTFGSGTRLTVV.

The chain couples TRBV5-1 to TRBJ1-4; D is unclear. The CDR3 contains 14 residues. Germline V gene data show CDR1 as SGHRS and CDR2 as YFSETQ. V was pared by 2 bases and J by 4 bases, with 9 bases between. CDR3 loop: CASSFGQYNEKLFF. The CDR3 DNA follows: TGCGCCAGCAGCTTTGGTCAGTATAATGAAAAACTGTTTTTT.

The chain is built from TRBV20-1 and TRBJ1-2, with a tentative D call TRBD1 (6 bases). The germline gives CDR1 DFQATT, CDR2 SNEGSKA (reference sequence). Between the trimmed V and J ends, which lost 3 bases and 3 bases, there was a span of 11 bases. CDR3 length: 13 amino acids. CDR3 nucleotides: TGCAGTGCTAGTAACGAGGGGGACTATGGCTACACCTTC. This gives the protein CSASNEGDYGYTF.

The chain has TRBV28 and TRBJ2-7; 8 positions agree with TRBD2. Germline loops: CDR1 MDHEN, CDR2 SYDVKM. V gave up 6 bases and J gave up 1 base; unmatched junction bases: 2. The CDR3 loop spans 13 amino acids. In nucleotides, the CDR3 is TGTGCCAGCAGCCGGGGGGGTTCCTACGAGCAGTACGTC. Amino acid sequence: CASSRGGSYEQYV.

The chain links TRBV3-1 (or the pseudogene TRBV3-2) to TRBJ2-5; D is possibly TRBD2 (5 bases). CDR3 length: 16 residues. Germline V gene sequence: CDR1 LGHDT, CDR2 YNNKEL (reference sequence). V was clipped by 3 bases and J by 4 bases, with 18 bases between them. CDR3 nucleotide sequence: TGTGCCAGCAGCCAGGACGAGGGCCCAGTGGGAGAGACCCAGTACTTC. Its translation is CASSQDEGPVGETQYF.

For the CDR3, the DNA is TGTGCCAGCACTATCGGTCGACAGGGGGGAGACACCATATATTTT. Its protein is CASTIGRQGGDTIYF. The rearrangement joins TRBV6-5 to TRBJ1-3; 9 bases map to TRBD1. CDR3 length: 15 amino acids. With 7 bases clipped from V and 8 bases from J, the junction kept 12 bases outside the gene matches. Germline V gene lookup returns CDR1 MNHEY and CDR2 SVGAGI.

The chain carries TRBV7-9 and TRBJ2-1, with D perhaps matching TRBD1 (5 bases). Trimming removed 4 bases at V and 6 bases at J, with 10 bases between. Per the germline V gene, CDR1 is SEHNR and CDR2 is FQNEAQ (reference sequence). The CDR3 is 13 residues long. Written as DNA, the CDR3 is TGTGCCAGCAGCTCTCAGGGTTTCAATGAGCAGTTCTTC. Protein sequence: CASSSQGFNEQFF. The full variable domain, completed using reference TRBV7-9 and TRBJ2-1, is DTGVSQNPRHKITKRGQNVTFRCDPISEHNRLYWYRQTLGQGPEFLTYFQNEAQLEKSRLLSDRFSAERPKGSFSTLEIQRTEQGDSAMYLCASSSQGFNEQFFGPGTRLTVL.

Here the CDR3 DNA reads TGTGCCAGCTCACCAACCGGGAATCCGAACACCGGGGAGCTGTTTTTT. It encodes CASSPTGNPNTGELFF. The chain employs TRBV18 and TRBJ2-2, with D possibly matching TRBD2 (5 bases). Trimming pared 2 bases from V and 0 bases from J, leaving 10 bases between. The CDR3 contains 16 residues. Germline V gene lookup returns CDR1 KGHSH and CDR2 LQKENI.

The chain joins TRBV29-1 to TRBJ2-5; perhaps TRBD1 as D (6 bases). Germline CDR1 reads SQVTM; CDR2 reads ANQGSEA. The V gene lost 6 bases and the J gene lost 5 bases, with 13 bases spanning the gap. The CDR3 is made up of 12 amino acids. The CDR3 sequence: CSVRTVGETQYF. The CDR3 DNA reads as TGCAGCGTCAGGACAGTCGGGGAGACCCAGTACTTC.

The chain has TRBV2 and TRBJ1-1, with D perhaps TRBD1 (6 bases). V shed 0 bases and J shed 4 bases, with 15 bases lying between them. Germline V gene lookup returns CDR1 SNHLY and CDR2 FYNNEI. CDR3 size: 16 residues. Here the CDR3 DNA reads TGTGCCAGCAGTGAAGCGCGGCAGGGGAGAGGCACTGAAGCTTTCTTT. This translates into CASSEARQGRGTEAFF.

This chain joins TRBV30 and TRBJ1-6; 7 bases line up with TRBD1. Germline CDR1 and CDR2: GTSNPN and SVGIG (reference sequence). The CDR3 has 14 amino acids. V was clipped by 4 bases and J by 6 bases; unmatched bases: 6. As DNA, the CDR3 is TGTGCCTGGATGCGAGAGGGGGCTAATTCACCCCTCCACTTT. Protein: CAWMREGANSPLHF.

This clone was counted a few times. J is TRBJ2-7 and V is TRBV19; TRBD2 is a possible D gene (7 bases). The germline V and J ends were trimmed by 4 bases and 1 base, with 14 bases remaining between them. Germline V gene sequence: CDR1 LNHDA, CDR2 SQIVND (reference sequence). The CDR3 totals 15 residues. CDR3 residues: CASSRGGDISYEQYF. CDR3 sequence (DNA): TGTGCCAGTAGTAGAGGGGGGGACATATCCTACGAGCAGTACTTC.

V gene TRBV6-5 combines with J gene TRBJ2-3, with 8 bases identical to TRBD2. CDR1 and CDR2 from the germline V gene are MNHEY and SVGAGI. There are 16 residues in the CDR3. V lost 0 bases and J lost 5; bases outside the gene matches: 7. The CDR3 DNA is TGTGCCAGCAGTTACTCGAGCAGCGGGGGTTTAGATACGCAGTATTTT. Translating it yields CASSYSSSGGLDTQYF.

This clone was seen a single time. Other nucleotide sequences from this sample produce the same CDR3. The chain recombines TRBV27 with TRBJ1-1; perhaps TRBD1 as D (6 bases). The CDR3 runs to 15 residues. The V gene lost 3 bases and the J gene lost 1 base, with 12 bases spanning the gap. Germline assignment: CDR1 MNHEY and CDR2 SMNVEV (reference sequence). The CDR3 DNA follows: TGTGCCAGCAGTTTCGGCCAAGGGGGGAACACTGAAGCTTTCTTT. Translating it yields CASSFGQGGNTEAFF.